The 20 T cell receptor beta chains reported below all come from one sample, sequenced in a study of blood T cells in healthy people across ages. A second PCR, run for about 7 to 11 cycles, used a sample-barcoded 5' primer plus a J-beta primer mix. TCRdb reanalysed the 5' RACE reads using MiXCR and keeps one entry per CDR3 protein. This sample has hundreds of thousands of distinct CDR3 sequences, with less than 60% found just once. Sequencing input: blood. These receptors were collected from a man at least 80 years old in good health.

This clonotype was seen a handful of times. The gene calls are TRBV20-1 and TRBJ1-4, with 8 bases identical to TRBD1. Germline CDR1 is DFQATT and CDR2 is SNEGSKA (reference sequence). The CDR3 is made up of 14 amino acids. V was pared by 4 bases and J by 8 bases, with 9 bases of the junction left unmatched. The CDR3 here is CSANGQGVEEKLFF. The CDR3, as DNA: TGCAGTGCTAACGGACAGGGAGTAGAAGAAAAACTGTTTTTT.

V usage is TRBV20-1 and J usage is TRBJ2-5, with a weak D call TRBD2 (6 bases). Trimming pared 3 bases from V and 11 bases from J, leaving 19 bases between. The germline V gene encodes CDR1 DFQATT and CDR2 SNEGSKA (reference sequence). The CDR3 spans 13 residues. In DNA, the CDR3 is TGCAGTGCTAGGCGGGGCCCTCGCAATGAGCAGTACTTC. Encoded protein: CSARRGPRNEQYF.

This clonotype occurred a few times. This rearrangement joins TRBV5-1 to TRBJ2-1; D is ambiguous. Germline assignment: CDR1 SGHRS and CDR2 YFSETQ. Trimming took off 0 bases at V and 0 bases at J, with 10 bases between the two ends. The CDR3 length is 16 residues. As DNA, the CDR3 is TGCGCCAGCAGCTTGGGTCAGGCAAGCTCCTACAATGAGCAGTTCTTC. It is translated as CASSLGQASSYNEQFF.

This clonotype turned up a few times. The chain recombines TRBV28 with TRBJ2-5; 7 nucleotides align to TRBD1. The V gene end was trimmed by 6 bases and the J gene end by 5 bases; junction bases not matched to a gene: 6. CDR1 MDHEN and CDR2 SYDVKM come from the germline V gene. This CDR3 comprises 13 residues. DNA for the CDR3: TGTGCCAGCAGCCGAGGGGGCGGGGAGACCCAGTACTTC. Protein product: CASSRGGGETQYF.

The genes are TRBV20-1 and TRBJ2-5; no firm D call. V was trimmed by 3 bases and J by 5 bases, leaving 22 bases between them. CDR1 DFQATT and CDR2 SNEGSKA come from the germline V gene (reference sequence). The CDR3 consists of 16 residues. The CDR3 spells CSASETGPLRRETQYF. The CDR3 region has the DNA TGCAGTGCTAGTGAGACCGGGCCTCTCAGGCGGGAGACCCAGTACTTC.

The chain links TRBV7-9 to TRBJ1-2; D is unresolved. Germline CDR1 is SEHNR and CDR2 is FQNEAQ (reference sequence). There are 11 residues in the CDR3. V dropped 5 bases and J dropped 8 bases, with 9 bases sitting between them. The CDR3 DNA is TGTGCCAGCAGCGAGCTCGGGGGCTACACCTTC. It encodes CASSELGGYTF. Full variable domain (missing parts from reference TRBV7-9 and TRBJ1-2): DTGVSQNPRHKITKRGQNVTFRCDPISEHNRLYWYRQTLGQGPEFLTYFQNEAQLEKSRLLSDRFSAERPKGSFSTLEIQRTEQGDSAMYLCASSELGGYTFGSGTRLTVV.

The sample holds a few counts of this clonotype. The chain recombines TRBV14 with TRBJ1-2; D unclear. This CDR3 comprises 14 residues. Germline CDR1 is SGHDN and CDR2 is FVKESK. Trimming stripped 0 bases from V and 7 bases from J, with 12 bases between. The CDR3 loop reads CASSQELGRTGYTF. The CDR3 DNA is TGTGCCAGCAGCCAAGAATTGGGCAGGACTGGCTACACCTTC.

This clonotype has just a few counts. This chain links TRBV4-2 with TRBJ2-2; TRBD2 agrees at 12 bases. Unmatched junction bases numbered 4, after V lost 4 bases and J lost 4 bases. The germline V gene has CDR1 LGHNA and CDR2 YNFKEQ. The CDR3 totals 16 residues. The CDR3, as DNA: TGTGCCAGCAGCCTCCTGACTAGCGGGAGCACCGGGGAGCTGTTTTTT. It specifies CASSLLTSGSTGELFF.

This chain connects TRBV12-3 or TRBV12-4 to TRBJ2-1; 10 nucleotides agree with TRBD2. The CDR3 is made up of 15 amino acids. V lost 5 bases to trimming and J lost 5 bases; unmatched junction nucleotides: 6. CDR3 DNA: TGTGCCAGCAGTGTGCTAGCGGGGGCTGACAATGAGCAGTTCTTC. Its protein is CASSVLAGADNEQFF.

CDR3 DNA: TGTGCCATCAGTGAGTCGGCTAGCACAAATGAGCAGTTCTTC. This encodes CAISESASTNEQFF. V gene TRBV10-3 combines with J gene TRBJ2-1; tentatively, D is TRBD2 (5 bases). V was clipped by 0 bases and J by 7 bases, with 10 bases between them. Germline loops: CDR1 ENHRY, CDR2 SYGVKD. The CDR3 length is 14 residues.

V is TRBV3-1 and J is TRBJ1-2; tentative D call: TRBD1 (5 bases). Trimming removed 2 bases at V and 7 bases at J, with 11 bases between. In germline, CDR1 is LGHDT, CDR2 YNNKEL (reference sequence). The CDR3 loop spans 13 amino acids. CDR3 in amino acids: CASSQRGRCGYTF. CDR3 in DNA: TGTGCCAGCAGCCAACGGGGACGATGTGGCTACACCTTC. The variable domain in full, completed from reference TRBV3-1 and TRBJ1-2, reads DTAVSQTPKYLVTQMGNDKSIKCEQNLGHDTMYWYKQDSKKFLKIMFSYNNKELIINETVPNRFSPKSPDKAHLNLHINSLELGDSAVYFCASSQRGRCGYTFGSGTRLTVV.

The rearrangement uses TRBV5-1 and TRBJ2-1; 7 bases line up with TRBD1. Germline-derived CDR1 and CDR2 are SGHRS and YFSETQ. Trimming at V came to 0 bases and at J to 5 bases, leaving 5 bases not matched to a gene. The CDR3 is 15 residues long. The CDR3 region has the DNA TGCGCCAGCAGCTTGGTATGGGACAGAAACAATGAGCAGTTCTTC. Its protein product is CASSLVWDRNNEQFF.

Turning to this clonotype: A much larger clonotype is one base distant, so this may be a read error. This sequence joins TRBV7-2 and TRBJ2-7, with TRBD2 matching over 9 bases. Germline-derived CDR1 and CDR2 are SGHTA and FQGNSA. This CDR3 has 16 amino acids. The chain's CDR3 is CACSLASGRTNYEQYF. CDR3 nucleotide sequence: TGTGCCTGCAGCTTAGCCAGCGGGAGGACTAATTACGAGCAGTACTTC.

This clonotype has at least ten counts. In DNA, the CDR3 is TGCAGCGTTGCCGAAGGGGCGCAAAACATTCAGTACTTC. Amino acids: CSVAEGAQNIQYF. The V gene is TRBV29-1, the J gene TRBJ2-4, with a weak D call TRBD1 (5 bases). V dropped 4 bases and J dropped 5 bases, with 12 bases sitting between them. This CDR3 region has 13 residues. The germline gives CDR1 SQVTM, CDR2 ANQGSEA.

This clonotype was seen a handful of times. V is TRBV5-1 and J is TRBJ2-1, with 16 bases that match TRBD2. Trimming removed 4 bases from V and 8 bases from J; junction bases left unmatched: 9. Germline CDR1 is SGHRS and CDR2 is YFSETQ. This CDR3 contains 17 residues. Here the CDR3 DNA reads TGCGCCAGCAGCGGAACCGGGACTAGCGGGAGGGGGGATGAGCAGTTCTTC. Protein product: CASSGTGTSGRGDEQFF.

This clonotype showed up just a few times. The V call is TRBV7-2, the J call TRBJ2-1; D ambiguous. This CDR3 has 12 amino acids. From germline, CDR1 is SGHTA and CDR2 FQGNSA. The V and J ends lost 5 bases and 8 bases respectively, with 10 bases between them. The CDR3 loop is CASSPPSDEQFF. CDR3 nucleotides: TGTGCCAGCAGCCCCCCGTCAGATGAGCAGTTCTTC.

The chain links TRBV6-2 or TRBV6-3 to TRBJ2-3, with 11 bases fitting TRBD2. CDR1 is MNHEY and CDR2 is SVGEGT in the germline V gene. The CDR3 totals 18 residues. J gave up 0 bases and V 6 bases, and 11 bases lay outside the gene matches. The DNA for the CDR3 is TGTGCCAGCAGCCAATCCCCGACTAGCGGGGCTAGCACAGATACGCAGTATTTT. Protein product: CASSQSPTSGASTDTQYF.

The sample holds a few counts of this clonotype. A much bigger clone sits one base away, suggesting this may be a read error. The chain combines TRBV20-1 with TRBJ2-4; D may be TRBD1 (5 bases). The end of the DNA aligns better with TRBJ2-7, so the J call may be wrong. The CDR3 is 12 amino acids. Germline-derived CDR1 and CDR2 are DFQATT and SNEGSKA (reference sequence). CDR3 sequence: CSARFSGHEQYF. The CDR3 nucleotides read TGCAGTGCCAGATTCTCAGGGCACGAGCAGTACTTC.

This clonotype was picked up a small number of times. This rearrangement joins TRBV3-1 to TRBJ1-1; D unresolved. The V end was cut by 1 base, the J end by 4 bases, with 4 bases between. CDR1 and CDR2 (germline): LGHDT, YNNKEL (reference sequence). This CDR3 has 12 amino acids. The CDR3 spells CASSQGGTEAFF. CDR3 in DNA: TGTGCCAGCAGCCAAGGGGGCACTGAAGCTTTCTTT.

The chain employs TRBV5-1 and TRBJ2-1, with TRBD2 matching 10 bases. This CDR3 has 16 residues. In germline, CDR1 is SGHRS, CDR2 YFSETQ. Trimming cost V 5 bases and J 5 bases; bases outside gene matches: 10. CDR3 region: CASRDYRLAGNNEQFF. CDR3 nucleotide sequence: TGCGCCAGCAGGGACTATAGACTAGCGGGCAACAATGAGCAGTTCTTC.